Listed below are T cell receptor beta chains from one sample, sequenced in a study of post-analysis software for immune sequencing data. MiXCR, applied by TCRdb to the PCR reads, yields one record per CDR3 protein. The sample carries 400,000 to 500,000 distinct CDR3 sequences, approximately 39% recorded once. Material for sequencing was blood. Every receptor here comes from a girl aged 2 to 9 with multiple sclerosis. Each CDR3 is given with its conserved first and last residue. Fields, in order: clone size, J gene, V gene, D gene, CDR3 DNA, CDR3 protein. The D gene is left open where the match is weak. Not every row has a clone size; where given, it reads once, few, many or a size class.

abundance: -; j_gene: TRBJ2-3; v_gene: TRBV10-3; d_gene: TRBD2; CDR3nt: TGTGCCATCAGTTCAAATAGCGGGAAAGGGGTAACAGATACGCAGTATTTT; CDR3aa: CAISSNSGKGVTDTQYF
abundance: -; j_gene: TRBJ2-7; v_gene: TRBV7-9; d_gene: TRBD1; CDR3nt: TGTGCCAGCAGCGGCCGGGACAGACAGTACTTC; CDR3aa: CASSGRDRQYF
abundance: few; j_gene: TRBJ2-1; v_gene: TRBV7-3; d_gene: TRBD2; CDR3nt: TGTGCCAGCAGCCCTCGGACTAGCGGGAGGTCCAATGAGCAGTTCTTC; CDR3aa: CASSPRTSGRSNEQFF
abundance: many; j_gene: TRBJ2-1; v_gene: TRBV7-2; d_gene: -; CDR3nt: TGTGCCAGCAGCTTTGACTATCTATATGAGCAGTTCTTC; CDR3aa: CASSFDYLYEQFF
abundance: -; j_gene: TRBJ2-5; v_gene: TRBV5-1; d_gene: -; CDR3nt: TGCGCCAGCCGGGCAGGGGAGACCCAGTACTTC; CDR3aa: CASRAGETQYF
abundance: -; j_gene: TRBJ2-1; v_gene: TRBV24-1; d_gene: -; CDR3nt: TGTGTCACCAGTGAGTGGGGGCGGAATGAGCAGTTCTTC; CDR3aa: CVTSEWGRNEQFF
abundance: -; j_gene: TRBJ1-6; v_gene: TRBV28; d_gene: -; CDR3nt: TGTGCCAGCAGTTTCCAGGGGAGAGGAAATAATTCACCCCTCCACTTT; CDR3aa: CASSFQGRGNNSPLHF
abundance: -; j_gene: TRBJ2-7; v_gene: TRBV5-6; d_gene: TRBD2; CDR3nt: TGTGCCAGCAGCTTACCGGGACTAGCGGAGGGGGCCTACGAGCAGTACTTC; CDR3aa: CASSLPGLAEGAYEQYF
abundance: -; j_gene: TRBJ2-5; v_gene: TRBV7-2; d_gene: -; CDR3nt: TGTGCCAGCAGCCTAAGGGTGGGGAGAGAGACCCAGTACTTC; CDR3aa: CASSLRVGRETQYF
abundance: -; j_gene: TRBJ2-7; v_gene: TRBV6-6; d_gene: -; CDR3nt: TGTGCCAGCAGTTACCTTTACTGGGAGCAGTACTTC; CDR3aa: CASSYLYWEQYF
abundance: few; j_gene: TRBJ1-1; v_gene: TRBV10-1; d_gene: -; CDR3nt: TGCGCCAGCATACACGTGGGCCCGAACACTGAAGCTTTCTTT; CDR3aa: CASIHVGPNTEAFF
abundance: few; j_gene: TRBJ2-5; v_gene: TRBV12-3/TRBV12-4; d_gene: -; CDR3nt: TGTGCCAGCAGTTTAGGCCAGGGGGGTAGGGAGACCCAGTACTTC; CDR3aa: CASSLGQGGRETQYF
abundance: -; j_gene: TRBJ2-7; v_gene: TRBV29-1; d_gene: -; CDR3nt: TGCAGCGTTTCCGACGGTTACGAGCAGTACTTC; CDR3aa: CSVSDGYEQYF
abundance: -; j_gene: TRBJ2-3; v_gene: TRBV6-5; d_gene: TRBD2; CDR3nt: TGTGCCAGCAGTTCACTAGCGGGACTTCGCACAGATACGCAGTATTTT; CDR3aa: CASSSLAGLRTDTQYF
abundance: -; j_gene: TRBJ2-5; v_gene: TRBV29-1; d_gene: -; CDR3nt: TGCAGCGTATACCCGGACAGTCAAGAGACCCAGTACTTC; CDR3aa: CSVYPDSQETQYF
abundance: -; j_gene: TRBJ2-5; v_gene: TRBV5-1; d_gene: TRBD1; CDR3nt: TGCGCCAGCAGCTGGGACAGGGGCCAAGAGACCCAGTACTTC; CDR3aa: CASSWDRGQETQYF
abundance: -; j_gene: TRBJ2-1; v_gene: TRBV28; d_gene: -; CDR3nt: TGTGCCAGCAGTTTGGGGCGCGCTCTCAATGAGCAGTTCTTC; CDR3aa: CASSLGRALNEQFF
abundance: -; j_gene: TRBJ2-5; v_gene: TRBV5-1; d_gene: -; CDR3nt: TGCGCCAGCAGCTTAGGACAGCTCGATGAGCAGTACTTC; CDR3aa: CASSLGQLDEQYF
abundance: -; j_gene: TRBJ1-1; v_gene: TRBV27; d_gene: -; CDR3nt: TGTGCCAGCAGATCCCCCAGCAGGCTGAACACTGAAGCTTTCTTT; CDR3aa: CASRSPSRLNTEAFF
abundance: -; j_gene: TRBJ1-1; v_gene: TRBV28; d_gene: -; CDR3nt: TGTGCCAGCAGTTCGGAGGGGAGGGCGGGATTGGCTTTCTTT; CDR3aa: CASSSEGRAGLAFF